This TCR beta chain originates from a study of cytomegalovirus exposure and HLA in healthy donors. PCR used 60 Vbeta primers and 13 Jbeta primers. Generated by immunoSEQ multiplex PCR, the TCRdb table keeps only in-frame clones and is missing some. The sample records approximately 170,000 clones, roughly three quarters being singletons. In nominal health when sampled, donors likely had unrecorded immune exposures nonetheless. In germline, CDR1 is SGHVS, CDR2 FNYEAQ. This CDR3 is built from 18 residues. V lost 1 base to trimming and J lost 1 base; unmatched junction nucleotides: 8. Comment on this clone: What it recognizes is unknown.

Study-wide results and caveats: The study labeled 180 or so TCR beta chains cytomegalovirus-associated.

J is TRBJ2-2 and V is TRBV7-6, with 8 bases identical to TRBD1. This receptor was obtained from a woman between 50 and 59 years old in good health and CMV-seronegative. The specimen was PBMCs. The CDR3 coding sequence is TGTGCCAGCAGCTTAGGGTTTCCGGGACAGGTGAACACCGGGGAGCTGTTTTTT. It translates to CASSLGFPGQVNTGELFF.